The present T cell receptor beta chain was sequenced within a study of CD8+ T cells in alopecia areata (dated by TCRdb to 2017 to 2018). In the study overall: The study used high-throughput TCRbeta sequencing to examine T cell clonal expansion in alopecia areata, in both the C3H/HeJ mouse model and human patients. RNA came from the PAXgene miRNA kit for fixed scalp, the miRNeasy kit for PBMCs, and the RNeasy kit for mouse skin. Scalp clonality was compared across normal scalp (n=4), patchy alopecia areata scalp (n=8), and alopecia totalis/universalis scalp (n=8). In humans, TCRbeta sequencing was performed on scalp tissue and on sorted CD4+ and CD8+ peripheral blood T cells from healthy controls and from patients with patchy or totalis/universalis alopecia areata. TCRbeta CDR3 regions were amplified by immunoSEQ multiplex PCR using 35 Vbeta forward and 13 Jbeta reverse primers.

The research as a whole found: Unlike mouse skin, where gammadelta T cells dominate, normal human skin contains resident alphabeta T cells that get sequenced too, which complicates analysis of the scalp TCR repertoire. Shared TCR sequences between patients were less evident than in mice, which may be partly attributable to HLA diversity in the patient population. Compared with normal scalp, lesional scalp, particularly in alopecia totalis/universalis, had higher clonality and more expanded CD8+ clones, which suggests antigenic drive.

Library method: the immunoSEQ multiplex PCR assay. RNA was extracted from all samples and reverse transcribed into cDNA as template for TCR sequencing. SuperScript III was used for first-strand cDNA synthesis, primed with a 2:1 mix of oligo-dT and random hexamers. A synthetic immune receptor repertoire was used to assess amplification bias, and residual bias was removed computationally. In the source study's methods: Raw reads were preprocessed to remove errors, and CDR3 was defined according to IMGT conventions as the region from the conserved cysteine to phenylalanine. To get clonality, Shannon entropy was normalized by log2 of the number of productive unique TCRs and the result was subtracted from 1. CD4 or CD8 identity of scalp clones was inferred by cross-referencing scalp TCRbeta sequences with sorted blood CD4 and CD8 repertoires. Not all clones reach the TCRdb copy of this immuneACCESS table, which keeps in-frame sequences only. Checked studies attribute under half of the gap to unresolved V genes and leave the rest unexplained. D and trimming were read from the DNA, whereas the V and J calls and clone size are those reported in that table. The sample profile shows over 150,000 clones; roughly 56% of them were found once. The ten largest clones take up approximately 4.9% of the sample.

PBMCs were isolated by density centrifugation and stained for CD3, CD4 and CD8, after which CD4+ and CD8+ T cells were sorted on a FACSAria. Scalp biopsies and blood samples were obtained from unaffected controls. On this clone: Its target antigen remains unknown. Base-call qualities are not available, and no considerably larger clone is one nucleotide away.

Material for sequencing was CD8+ T cells sorted from blood. This TCR came from a human donor in good health.

CDR3 region: CASSLSPAAYEQYF. The sequenced DNA: TGTGCCAGCAGCTTGTCGCCGGCTGCCTACGAGCAGTACTTC. The receptor chain draws on TRBV5-4 and TRBJ2-7, with an unclear D gene assignment. Via the germline V gene (reference sequence), CDR1 is SGHNT and CDR2 YYREEE. The CDR3, cysteine through phenylalanine, is 14 amino acids long. CDR3 DNA only is kept here, 42 bases in frame from base 1. The V and J ends are trimmed by 1 base and 2 bases, leaving 10 bases between them. This CDR3, with the reference TRBV5-4 and TRBJ2-7 proteins standing in past its ends, gives the full variable domain ETGVTQSPTHLIKTRGQQVTLRCSSQSGHNTVSWYQQALGQGPQFIFQYYREEENGRGNFPPRFSGLQFPNYSSELNVNALELDDSALYLCASSLSPAAYEQYFGPGTRLTVT.